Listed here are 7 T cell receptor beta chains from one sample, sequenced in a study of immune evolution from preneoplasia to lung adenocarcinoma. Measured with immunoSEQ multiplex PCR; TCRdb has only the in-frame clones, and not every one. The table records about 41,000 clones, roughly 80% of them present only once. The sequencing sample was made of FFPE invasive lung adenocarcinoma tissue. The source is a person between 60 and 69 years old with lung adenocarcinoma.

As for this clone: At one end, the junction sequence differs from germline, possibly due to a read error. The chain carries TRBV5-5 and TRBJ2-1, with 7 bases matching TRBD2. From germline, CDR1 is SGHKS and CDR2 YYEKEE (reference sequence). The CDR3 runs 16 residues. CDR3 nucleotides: TGTGCCAGCAGTTTGGGTGGGGGGGTTACCTACAATGAGCAGTTCTTC. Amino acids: CASSLGGGVTYNEQFF.

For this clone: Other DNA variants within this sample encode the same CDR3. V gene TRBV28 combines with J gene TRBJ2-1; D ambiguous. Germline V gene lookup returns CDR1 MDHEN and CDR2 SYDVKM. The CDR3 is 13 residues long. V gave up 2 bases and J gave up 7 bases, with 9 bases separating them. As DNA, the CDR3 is TGTGCCAGCAGTTTAATCCAAACTAATGAGCAGTTCTTC. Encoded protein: CASSLIQTNEQFF.

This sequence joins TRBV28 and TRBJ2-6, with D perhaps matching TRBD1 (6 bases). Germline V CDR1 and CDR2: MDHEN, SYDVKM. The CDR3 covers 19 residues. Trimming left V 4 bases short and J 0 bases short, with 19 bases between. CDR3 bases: TGTGCCAGCAGTTCGACCCGGGACACACGTATCTCTGGGGCCAACGTCCTGACTTTC. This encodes CASSSTRDTRISGANVLTF.

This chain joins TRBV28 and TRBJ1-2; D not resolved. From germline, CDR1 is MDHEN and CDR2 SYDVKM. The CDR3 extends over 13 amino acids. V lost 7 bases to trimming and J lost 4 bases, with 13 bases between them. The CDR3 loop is CASTGPTFYGYTF. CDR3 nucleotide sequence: TGTGCCAGCACCGGTCCCACATTCTATGGCTACACCTTC.

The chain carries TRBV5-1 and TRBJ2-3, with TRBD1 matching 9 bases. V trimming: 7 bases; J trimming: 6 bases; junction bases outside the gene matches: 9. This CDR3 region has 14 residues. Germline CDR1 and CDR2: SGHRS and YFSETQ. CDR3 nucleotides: TGCGCCAGCGGGACGGGACAGGGAGGTGATACGCAGTATTTT. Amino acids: CASGTGQGGDTQYF.

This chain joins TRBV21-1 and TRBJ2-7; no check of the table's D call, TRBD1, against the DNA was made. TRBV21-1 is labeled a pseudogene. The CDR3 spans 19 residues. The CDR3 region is CASSKHPRRVGTALREQYF. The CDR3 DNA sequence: TGTGCCAGCAGCAAACATCCGCGCCGAGTGGGGACAGCTCTTCGGGAGCAGTACTTC.

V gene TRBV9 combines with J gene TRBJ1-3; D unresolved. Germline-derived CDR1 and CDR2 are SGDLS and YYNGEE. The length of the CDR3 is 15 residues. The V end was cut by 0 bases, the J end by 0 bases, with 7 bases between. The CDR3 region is CASSVDHSSGNTIYF. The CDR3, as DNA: TGTGCCAGCAGCGTAGACCACAGCTCTGGAAACACCATATATTTT.